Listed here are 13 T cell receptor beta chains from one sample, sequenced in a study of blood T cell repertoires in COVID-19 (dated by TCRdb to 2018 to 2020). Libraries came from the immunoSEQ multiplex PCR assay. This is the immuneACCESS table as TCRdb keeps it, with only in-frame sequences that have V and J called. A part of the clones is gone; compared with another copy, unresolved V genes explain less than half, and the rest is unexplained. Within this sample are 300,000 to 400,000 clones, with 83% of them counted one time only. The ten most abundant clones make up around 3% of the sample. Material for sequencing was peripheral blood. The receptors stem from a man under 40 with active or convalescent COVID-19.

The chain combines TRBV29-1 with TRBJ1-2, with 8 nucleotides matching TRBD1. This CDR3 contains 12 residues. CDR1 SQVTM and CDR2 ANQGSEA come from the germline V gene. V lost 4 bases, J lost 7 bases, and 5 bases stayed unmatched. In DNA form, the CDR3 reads TGCAGCGTTGGGGGACAGGCGGCTGGCTACACCTTC. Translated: CSVGGQAAGYTF.

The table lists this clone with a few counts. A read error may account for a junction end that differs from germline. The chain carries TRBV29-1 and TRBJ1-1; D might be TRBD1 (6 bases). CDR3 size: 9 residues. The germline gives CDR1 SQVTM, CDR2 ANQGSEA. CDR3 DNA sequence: TGCAGCGTTGAAGTAGGCAGGGGATTT. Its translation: CSVEVGRGF.

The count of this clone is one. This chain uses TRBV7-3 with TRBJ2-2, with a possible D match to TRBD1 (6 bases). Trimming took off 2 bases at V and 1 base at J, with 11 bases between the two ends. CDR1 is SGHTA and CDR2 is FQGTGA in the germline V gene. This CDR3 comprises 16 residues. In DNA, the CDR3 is TGTGCCAGCAGCTTAGGCCCGGGACAGAACACCGGGGAGCTGTTTTTT. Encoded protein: CASSLGPGQNTGELFF.

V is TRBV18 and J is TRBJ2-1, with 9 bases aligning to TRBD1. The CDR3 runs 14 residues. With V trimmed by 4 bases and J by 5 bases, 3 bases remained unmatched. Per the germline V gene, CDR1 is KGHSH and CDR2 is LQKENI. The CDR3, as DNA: TGTGCCAGCTCACGGGACAGGGTCAACAATGAGCAGTTCTTC. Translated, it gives CASSRDRVNNEQFF.

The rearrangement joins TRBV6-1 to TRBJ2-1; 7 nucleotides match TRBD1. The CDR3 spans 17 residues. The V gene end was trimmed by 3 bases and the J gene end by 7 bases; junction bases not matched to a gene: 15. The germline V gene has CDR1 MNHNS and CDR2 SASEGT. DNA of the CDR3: TGTGCCAGCAGTGATCTACCAACGACATGGGACAGTAATGAGCAGTTCTTC. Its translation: CASSDLPTTWDSNEQFF.

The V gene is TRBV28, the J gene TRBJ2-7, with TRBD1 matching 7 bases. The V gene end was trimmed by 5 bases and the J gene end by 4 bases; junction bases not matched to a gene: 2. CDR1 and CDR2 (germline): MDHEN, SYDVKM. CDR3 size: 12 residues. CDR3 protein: CASSQGDYEQYF. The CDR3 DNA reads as TGTGCCAGCAGTCAGGGGGATTACGAGCAGTACTTC.

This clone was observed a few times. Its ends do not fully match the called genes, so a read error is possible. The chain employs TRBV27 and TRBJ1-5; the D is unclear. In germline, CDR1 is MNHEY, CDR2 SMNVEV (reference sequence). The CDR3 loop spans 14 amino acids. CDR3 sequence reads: CASSWTGDNEPQHF. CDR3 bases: TGTGCCAGCAGTTGGACGGGAGACAATGAGCCCCAGCATTTT.

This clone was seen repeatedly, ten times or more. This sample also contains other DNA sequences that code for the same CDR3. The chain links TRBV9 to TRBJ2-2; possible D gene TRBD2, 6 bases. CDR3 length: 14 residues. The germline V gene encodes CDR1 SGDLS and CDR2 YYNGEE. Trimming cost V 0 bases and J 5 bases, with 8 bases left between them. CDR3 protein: CASSVVGGTGELFF. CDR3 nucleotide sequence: TGTGCCAGCAGCGTAGTCGGGGGTACCGGGGAGCTGTTTTTT.

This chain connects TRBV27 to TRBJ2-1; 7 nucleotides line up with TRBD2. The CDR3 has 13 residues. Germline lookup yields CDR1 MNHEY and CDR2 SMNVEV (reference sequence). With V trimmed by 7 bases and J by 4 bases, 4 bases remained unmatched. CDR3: CASTPAGYNEQFF. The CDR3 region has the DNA TGTGCCAGCACCCCAGCGGGGTACAATGAGCAGTTCTTC.

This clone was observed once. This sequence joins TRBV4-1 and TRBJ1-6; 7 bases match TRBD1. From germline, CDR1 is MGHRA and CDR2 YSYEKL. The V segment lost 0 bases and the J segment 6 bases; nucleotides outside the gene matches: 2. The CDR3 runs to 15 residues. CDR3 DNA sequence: TGCGCCAGCAGCCAAGATAGACAGGGTAATTCACCCCTCCACTTT. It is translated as CASSQDRQGNSPLHF.

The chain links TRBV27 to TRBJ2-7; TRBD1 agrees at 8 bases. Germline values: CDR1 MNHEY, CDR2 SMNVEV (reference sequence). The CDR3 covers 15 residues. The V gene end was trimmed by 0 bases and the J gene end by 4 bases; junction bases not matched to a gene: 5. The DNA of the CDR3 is TGTGCCAGCAGTTTATCGAGGGGACAGGTTTACGAGCAGTACTTC. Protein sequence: CASSLSRGQVYEQYF.

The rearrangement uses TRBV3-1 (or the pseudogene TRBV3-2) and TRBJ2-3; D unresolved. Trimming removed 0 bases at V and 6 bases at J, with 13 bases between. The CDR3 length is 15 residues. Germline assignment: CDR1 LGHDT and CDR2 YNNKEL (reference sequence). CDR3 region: CASSQEVSTPDTQYF. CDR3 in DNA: TGTGCCAGCAGCCAAGAGGTATCTACCCCCGATACGCAGTATTTT.

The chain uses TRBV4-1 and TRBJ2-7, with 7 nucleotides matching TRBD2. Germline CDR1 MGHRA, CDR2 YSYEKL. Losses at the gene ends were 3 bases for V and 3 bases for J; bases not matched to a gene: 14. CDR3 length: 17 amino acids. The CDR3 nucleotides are TGCGCCAGCAGCCAGGAGATGGTAGGACTAGGGCGCTACGAGCAGTACTTC. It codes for CASSQEMVGLGRYEQYF.